What follows are 24 T cell receptor beta chains derived from one specimen sequenced in a study of Ad26.COV2.S vaccination and SARS-CoV-2 variants. Documented treatment: over 15 received Ad26.COV2.S at low or high dose, single or two shots; 5 received placebo; per-sample allocation not given. The investigators took samples on day 63 after the first vaccine or placebo injection. The repertoire was sequenced with immunoSEQ multiplex PCR; TCRdb's copy has only in-frame clones and lacks some. Here the sample spans hundreds of thousands of clones, roughly 80% being singletons. The sample in question was peripheral blood, obtained in a trial of Ad26.COV2.S vaccine versus placebo. All receptors come from a person aged 18-60 years who received the Ad26.COV2.S COVID-19 vaccine or a placebo.

The chain joins TRBV5-6 to TRBJ2-1; no definite D call. Germline-derived CDR1 and CDR2 are SGHDT and YYEEEE. The CDR3 consists of 13 residues. V lost 6 bases and J lost 10, with 17 bases in between. The CDR3 loop is CASTPGAWEEQFF. In DNA, the CDR3 is TGTGCCAGCACCCCGGGTGCCTGGGAAGAGCAGTTCTTC.

The chain links TRBV13 to TRBJ1-6, with 7 bases that match TRBD1. The V and J ends lost 2 bases and 8 bases, in that order; junction bases with no gene match: 12. CDR3 length: 17 residues. CDR1 is PRHDT and CDR2 is FYEKMQ in the germline V gene (reference sequence). The CDR3 coding sequence is TGTGCCAGCAGCTTAAATTATCAAGGGGGCGGTTATTCACCCCTCCACTTT. Its protein is CASSLNYQGGGYSPLHF.

The rearrangement joins TRBV6-5 to TRBJ1-2; tentatively, D is TRBD1 (5 bases). The V end was cut by 0 bases, the J end by 4 bases, with 15 bases between. This CDR3 comprises 16 residues. CDR1 MNHEY and CDR2 SVGAGI come from the germline V gene. Here the CDR3 DNA reads TGTGCCAGCAGTTACTCCTCGGGGGTTGGTCGCTATGGCTACACCTTC. This encodes CASSYSSGVGRYGYTF.

The J gene is TRBJ1-2, the V gene TRBV6-5; the match to TRBD1 covers 7 bases. Germline trimming cut 5 bases from V and 2 bases from J; bases unmatched to any gene: 2. CDR3 length: 13 amino acids. Germline V gene data show CDR1 as MNHEY and CDR2 as SVGAGI. CDR3: CASSMTGNYGYTF. The CDR3 bases are TGTGCCAGCAGTATGACAGGGAACTATGGCTACACCTTC.

The chain combines TRBV2 with TRBJ2-7; 8 nucleotides agree with TRBD2. Trimming removed 8 bases from V and 3 bases from J; junction bases left unmatched: 6. The CDR3 has 13 residues. Germline CDR1 is SNHLY and CDR2 is FYNNEI. CDR3 in amino acids: CASRGLVRYEQYF. CDR3 sequence (DNA): TGTGCCAGCCGGGGACTAGTGCGCTACGAGCAGTACTTC.

This chain uses TRBV14 with TRBJ2-1; 7 bases are shared with TRBD2. With 7 bases clipped from V and 2 bases from J, the junction kept 11 bases outside the gene matches. CDR3 length equals 16 residues. Germline V CDR1 and CDR2: SGHDN, FVKESK. DNA of the CDR3: TGTGCCAGCACCCCCCATCGTGGGGGGGCCTACAATGAGCAGTTCTTC. This encodes CASTPHRGGAYNEQFF.

This clone was seen a handful of times. J is TRBJ1-1 and V is TRBV18; D not certain. Trimming pared 3 bases from V and 5 bases from J, leaving 13 bases between. Germline CDR1 KGHSH, CDR2 LQKENI. This CDR3 is built from 14 residues. CDR3 DNA: TGTGCCAGCTCACCCTCCACAGTACCTACTGAAGCTTTCTTT. Protein: CASSPSTVPTEAFF.

A single count supports this clone. The CDR3 region is CASSLYGGGQGGEKLFF. The CDR3 nucleotides are TGCGCCAGCAGCTTGTATGGCGGGGGGCAGGGCGGCGAAAAACTGTTTTTT. The chain has TRBV5-1 and TRBJ1-4; TRBD1 might be the D (6 bases). The ends were cut back, 1 base at V and 8 bases at J, with 21 bases in the middle. CDR1 and CDR2 (germline): SGHRS, YFSETQ. This CDR3 is built from 17 residues.

V usage is TRBV7-2 and J usage is TRBJ2-7; 9 positions match TRBD2. This CDR3 region has 15 residues. V lost 2 bases to trimming and J lost 2 bases; unmatched junction nucleotides: 4. The germline V gene encodes CDR1 SGHTA and CDR2 FQGNSA. The CDR3 region has the DNA TGTGCCAGCAGCTTAAAAGCGGGGGGCCCCTACGAGCAGTACTTC. As protein: CASSLKAGGPYEQYF.

The chain combines TRBV2 with TRBJ1-5, with TRBD1 matching over 7 bases. Germline loops: CDR1 SNHLY, CDR2 FYNNEI. This CDR3 has 13 residues. After removal of 8 bases from V and 6 bases from J, the junction contained 7 bases not matched to a gene. The CDR3: CASVTGPGQPQHF. CDR3 DNA: TGTGCCAGCGTGACAGGGCCGGGTCAGCCCCAGCATTTT.

The rearrangement uses TRBV6-2 or TRBV6-3 and TRBJ2-1; 8 nucleotides align to TRBD2. The germline V gene has CDR1 MNHEY and CDR2 SVGEGT. The V and J ends lost 0 bases and 8 bases, in that order; junction bases with no gene match: 3. The CDR3 contains 14 residues. CDR3 sequence reads: CASSYSSGGHEQFF. CDR3 sequence (DNA): TGTGCCAGCAGTTACTCCAGCGGGGGCCATGAGCAGTTCTTC.

In its sample, this clone was seen a few times. The V gene is TRBV5-6, the J gene TRBJ2-1; tentative D call: TRBD1 (6 bases). Per the germline V gene, CDR1 is SGHDT and CDR2 is YYEEEE. V dropped 4 bases and J dropped 0 bases, with 23 bases sitting between them. This CDR3 contains 19 residues. CDR3 loop: CASSPTGLGALSSYNEQFF. The CDR3 DNA reads TGTGCCAGCAGCCCGACAGGCCTCGGAGCCCTGAGCTCCTACAATGAGCAGTTCTTC.

Only a few counts were recorded for this clone. The V call is TRBV5-6, the J call TRBJ1-3; TRBD1 aligns across 8 bases. V lost 4 bases and J lost 2; bases outside the gene matches: 11. The CDR3 runs to 17 residues. CDR1 is SGHDT, CDR2 YYEEEE, per germline. The CDR3 is CASSLAPTGGTGNTIYF. DNA for the CDR3: TGTGCCAGCAGCCTGGCCCCAACAGGGGGTACTGGAAACACCATATATTTT.

J is TRBJ1-4 and V is TRBV4-2, with TRBD1 matching over 9 bases. V trimming: 5 bases; J trimming: 6 bases; junction bases outside the gene matches: 4. Germline V gene sequence: CDR1 LGHNA, CDR2 YNFKEQ. The CDR3 is 14 amino acids. As DNA, the CDR3 is TGTGCCAGCAGCACACAGGGGGCATATGAAAAACTGTTTTTT. It codes for CASSTQGAYEKLFF.

The chain links TRBV27 to TRBJ2-3, with 10 bases aligning to TRBD2. The germline CDR1 and CDR2 sequences are MNHEY and SMNVEV (reference sequence). V shed 5 bases and J 0 bases; nucleotides not matched to a gene: 5. The CDR3 is made up of 16 amino acids. The CDR3 region is CASSLRLAGSTDTQYF. DNA of the CDR3: TGTGCCAGCAGTCTCCGACTAGCGGGTAGCACAGATACGCAGTATTTT.

This clone occurred once. V is TRBV6-5 and J is TRBJ2-5, with a possible D match to TRBD2 (6 bases). The V end was cut by 1 base, the J end by 4 bases, with 13 bases between. CDR3 length: 15 residues. CDR1 is MNHEY, CDR2 SVGAGI, per germline. The CDR3 bases are TGTGCCAGCAGTTACTTAGGGAGGTCAGGAGAGACCCAGTACTTC. The encoded protein is CASSYLGRSGETQYF.

In regard to this clone: The same CDR3 arises from other DNA sequences in this sample as well. The V gene is TRBV19, the J gene TRBJ2-7; TRBD2 aligns across 7 bases. V dropped 8 bases and J dropped 2; count of bases not matched to a gene: 6. The CDR3 sequence is 13 residues long. Looked up from germline, CDR1 is LNHDA and CDR2 is SQIVND (reference sequence). The CDR3 region has the DNA TGTGCCAGTTCCCCGGGACTAACCTACGAGCAGTACTTC. The encoded protein is CASSPGLTYEQYF.

The table lists this clone with a few counts. The V gene is TRBV18, the J gene TRBJ2-7; D tentatively reads TRBD1 or TRBD2 (6 bases each). The germline V gene encodes CDR1 KGHSH and CDR2 LQKENI. This CDR3 comprises 14 residues. V lost 3 bases and J 7 bases, leaving 16 bases between the germline ends. The CDR3 reads CASSPQEGVGEQYF. CDR3 nucleotide sequence: TGTGCCAGCTCACCCCAGGAGGGGGTCGGAGAGCAGTACTTC.

V and J are TRBV19 and TRBJ1-6, with no clear D. The V end lost 3 bases, the J end lost 7 bases, and 13 bases lay between the germline ends. The V gene's germline CDR1 is LNHDA and CDR2 SQIVND (reference sequence). The length of the CDR3 is 15 residues. The DNA for the CDR3 is TGTGCCAGTAGTATCCAACCGGGCACAAATTCACCCCTCCACTTT. It codes for CASSIQPGTNSPLHF.

This clone has more than one count but fewer than ten. This chain joins TRBV21-1 and TRBJ2-1; TRBD2 is the table's D call and was not checked against the DNA. TRBV21-1 corresponds to a pseudogene. The CDR3 has 15 residues. CDR3 protein: CASSKGLAGNNEQFF. In nucleotides, the CDR3 is TGTGCCAGCAGCAAAGGACTAGCGGGGAACAATGAGCAGTTCTTC.

This rearrangement joins TRBV7-2 to TRBJ2-4, with unresolved D. The germline V gene has CDR1 SGHTA and CDR2 FQGNSA. The V and J ends lost 5 bases and 0 bases respectively, with 17 bases between them. The CDR3 covers 17 residues. CDR3 protein: CASSPPPQLLAKNIQYF. CDR3 sequence (DNA): TGTGCCAGCAGCCCACCCCCACAGTTACTAGCCAAAAACATTCAGTACTTC.

The rearrangement links TRBV19 to TRBJ1-4, with D possibly matching TRBD1 (6 bases). Trimming cost V 7 bases and J 8 bases, with 14 bases left between them. Germline CDR1 LNHDA, CDR2 SQIVND (reference sequence). CDR3 size: 13 residues. CDR3 protein: CASTRTGREKLFF. The CDR3 nucleotides read TGTGCCAGTACTCGAACAGGGCGAGAAAAACTGTTTTTT.

The rearrangement uses TRBV15 and TRBJ2-7; either TRBD1 or TRBD2 may supply D (5 bases each). Trimming removed 2 bases from V and 2 bases from J, with 13 bases in between. The CDR3 contains 15 residues. Germline V gene data show CDR1 as LNHNV and CDR2 as YYDKDF (reference sequence). CDR3 sequence (DNA): TGTGCCACCAGCAGACCAGCCAGGGACCCCTACGAGCAGTACTTC. The encoded protein is CATSRPARDPYEQYF.

V gene TRBV19 combines with J gene TRBJ2-2; 11 bases agree with TRBD2. This CDR3 is 16 amino acids long. Germline V gene data show CDR1 as LNHDA and CDR2 as SQIVND (reference sequence). With V trimmed by 5 bases and J by 4 bases, 6 bases remained unmatched. The CDR3 is CASSLYSGRGTGELFF. CDR3 nucleotides: TGTGCCAGTAGTCTATATAGCGGGAGGGGCACCGGGGAGCTGTTTTTT. Variable domain in full (rest from reference TRBV19 and TRBJ2-2): DGGITQSPKYLFRKEGQNVTLSCEQNLNHDAMYWYRQDPGQGLRLIYYSQIVNDFQKGDIAEGYSVSREKKESFPLTVTSAQKNPTAFYLCASSLYSGRGTGELFFGEGSRLTVL.